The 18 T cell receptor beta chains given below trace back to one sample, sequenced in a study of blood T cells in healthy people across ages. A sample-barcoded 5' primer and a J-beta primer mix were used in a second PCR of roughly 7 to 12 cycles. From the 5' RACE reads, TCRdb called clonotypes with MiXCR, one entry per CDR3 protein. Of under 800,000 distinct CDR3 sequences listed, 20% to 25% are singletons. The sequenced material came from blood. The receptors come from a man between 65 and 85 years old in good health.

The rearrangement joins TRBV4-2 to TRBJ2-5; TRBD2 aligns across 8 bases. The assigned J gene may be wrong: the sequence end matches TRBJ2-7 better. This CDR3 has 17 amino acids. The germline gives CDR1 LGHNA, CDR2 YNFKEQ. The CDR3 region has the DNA TGTGCCAGCAGCCAAGGCGTTGCGCGGGAGGCAGATTACGAGCAGTACTTC. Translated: CASSQGVAREADYEQYF.

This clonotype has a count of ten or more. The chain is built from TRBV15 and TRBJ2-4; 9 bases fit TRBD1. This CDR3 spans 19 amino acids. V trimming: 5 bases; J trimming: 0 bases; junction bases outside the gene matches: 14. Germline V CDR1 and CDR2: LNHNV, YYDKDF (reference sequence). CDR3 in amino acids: CATSRGLTGGDSAKNIQYF. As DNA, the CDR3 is TGTGCCACCAGCCGAGGATTGACAGGGGGGGATTCAGCCAAAAACATTCAGTACTTC. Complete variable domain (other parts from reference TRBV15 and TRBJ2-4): DAMVIQNPRYQVTQFGKPVTLSCSQTLNHNVMYWYQQKSSQAPKLLFHYYDKDFNNEADTPDNFQSRRPNTSFCFLDIRSPGLGDTAMYLCATSRGLTGGDSAKNIQYFGAGTRLSVL.

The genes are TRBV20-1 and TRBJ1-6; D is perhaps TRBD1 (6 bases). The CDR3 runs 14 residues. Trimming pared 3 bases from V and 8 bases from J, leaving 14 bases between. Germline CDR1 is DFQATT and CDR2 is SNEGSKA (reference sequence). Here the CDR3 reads CSARRGAGDSPLHF. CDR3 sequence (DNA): TGCAGTGCTAGGCGAGGGGCAGGGGATTCACCCCTCCACTTT.

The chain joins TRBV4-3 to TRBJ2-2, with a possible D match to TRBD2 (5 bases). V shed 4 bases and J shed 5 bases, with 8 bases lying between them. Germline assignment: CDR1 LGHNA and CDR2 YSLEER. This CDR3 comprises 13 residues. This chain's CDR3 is CASSPEVTGELFF. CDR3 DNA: TGCGCCAGCAGCCCGGAGGTGACCGGGGAGCTGTTTTTT.

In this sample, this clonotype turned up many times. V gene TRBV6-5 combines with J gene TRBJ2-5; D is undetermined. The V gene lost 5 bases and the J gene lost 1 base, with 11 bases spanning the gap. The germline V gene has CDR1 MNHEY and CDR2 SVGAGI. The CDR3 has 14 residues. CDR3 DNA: TGTGCCAGCAGTCTAAGTCGAGTCCAAGAGACCCAGTACTTC. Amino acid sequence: CASSLSRVQETQYF.

CDR3 sequence (DNA): TGTGCTAGTGGCTCCGGACTTCCTGGAAACACTGAAGCTTTCTTT. It specifies CASGSGLPGNTEAFF. V usage is TRBV12-5 and J usage is TRBJ1-1; D uncertain. The germline gives CDR1 LGHNT, CDR2 FRNRAP. The CDR3 consists of 15 residues. V lost 6 bases to trimming and J lost 2 bases, with 16 bases between them.

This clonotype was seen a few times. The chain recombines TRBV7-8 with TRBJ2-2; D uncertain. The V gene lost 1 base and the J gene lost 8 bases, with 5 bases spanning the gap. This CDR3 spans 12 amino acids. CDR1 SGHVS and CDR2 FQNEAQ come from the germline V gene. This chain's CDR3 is CASSLVLGELFF. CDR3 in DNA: TGTGCCAGCAGCTTAGTTTTAGGGGAGCTGTTTTTT.

The CDR3 protein is CASSPNELAGGETQYF. The CDR3 DNA is TGTGCCAGCAGCCCCAATGAGCTAGCCGGCGGAGAGACCCAGTACTTC. The rearrangement links TRBV7-2 to TRBJ2-5; possibly TRBD2 for D (5 bases). V was shortened by 5 bases and J by 4 bases, with 20 bases between the two germline ends. CDR1 is SGHTA, CDR2 FQGNSA, per germline. The CDR3 loop spans 16 amino acids.

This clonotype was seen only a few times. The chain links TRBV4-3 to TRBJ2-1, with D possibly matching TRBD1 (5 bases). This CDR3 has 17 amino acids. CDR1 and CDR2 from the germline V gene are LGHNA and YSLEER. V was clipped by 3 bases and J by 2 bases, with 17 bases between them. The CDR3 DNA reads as TGCGCCAGCAGCCAGGTGGGGCAGGGAAGCGCCTACAATGAGCAGTTCTTC. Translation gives CASSQVGQGSAYNEQFF.

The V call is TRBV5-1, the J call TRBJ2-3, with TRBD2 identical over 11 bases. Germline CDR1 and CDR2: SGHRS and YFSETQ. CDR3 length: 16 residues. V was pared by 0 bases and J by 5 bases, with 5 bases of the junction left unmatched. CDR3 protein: CASSLALAGARDTQYF. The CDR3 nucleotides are TGCGCCAGCAGCTTGGCACTAGCGGGAGCAAGAGATACGCAGTATTTT.

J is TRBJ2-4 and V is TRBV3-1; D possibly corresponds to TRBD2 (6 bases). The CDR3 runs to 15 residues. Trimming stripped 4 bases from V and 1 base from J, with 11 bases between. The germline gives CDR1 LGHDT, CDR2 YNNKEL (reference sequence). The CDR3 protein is CASSPPRGAKNIQYF. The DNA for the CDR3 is TGTGCCAGCAGCCCTCCCCGGGGGGCCAAAAACATTCAGTACTTC.

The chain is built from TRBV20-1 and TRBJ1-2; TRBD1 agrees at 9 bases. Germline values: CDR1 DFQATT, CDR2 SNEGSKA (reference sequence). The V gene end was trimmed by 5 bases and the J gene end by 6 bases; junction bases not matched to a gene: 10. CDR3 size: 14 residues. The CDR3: CSASGTGFLDGYTF. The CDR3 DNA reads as TGCAGTGCTTCCGGGACAGGGTTTTTAGATGGCTACACCTTC.

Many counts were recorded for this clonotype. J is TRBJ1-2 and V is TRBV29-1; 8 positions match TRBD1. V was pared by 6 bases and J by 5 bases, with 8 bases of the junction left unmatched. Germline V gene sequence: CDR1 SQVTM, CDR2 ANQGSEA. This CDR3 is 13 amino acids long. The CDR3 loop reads CSVRQGAGYGYTF. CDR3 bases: TGCAGCGTAAGGCAGGGGGCCGGGTATGGCTACACCTTC.

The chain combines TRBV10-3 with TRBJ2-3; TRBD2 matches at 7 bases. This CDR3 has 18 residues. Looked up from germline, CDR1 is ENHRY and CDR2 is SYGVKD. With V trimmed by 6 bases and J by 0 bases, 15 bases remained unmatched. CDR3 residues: CAIRTSPTSPESTDTQYF. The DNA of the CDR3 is TGTGCCATCAGAACGTCGCCGACTAGCCCTGAAAGCACAGATACGCAGTATTTT.

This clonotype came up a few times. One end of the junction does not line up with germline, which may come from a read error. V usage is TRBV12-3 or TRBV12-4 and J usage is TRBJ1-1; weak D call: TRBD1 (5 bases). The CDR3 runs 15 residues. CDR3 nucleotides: TGTGCCAGCAGTTTAGAAGGGACGGTGAACACTGAAGCTCTCTTT. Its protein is CASSLEGTVNTEALF.

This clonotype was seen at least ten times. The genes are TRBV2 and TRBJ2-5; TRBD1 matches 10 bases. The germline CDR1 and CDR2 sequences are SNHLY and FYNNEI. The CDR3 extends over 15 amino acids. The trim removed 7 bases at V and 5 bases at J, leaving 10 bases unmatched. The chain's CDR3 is CASNPGQGYGETQYF. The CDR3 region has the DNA TGTGCCAGCAACCCGGGACAGGGGTATGGGGAGACCCAGTACTTC.

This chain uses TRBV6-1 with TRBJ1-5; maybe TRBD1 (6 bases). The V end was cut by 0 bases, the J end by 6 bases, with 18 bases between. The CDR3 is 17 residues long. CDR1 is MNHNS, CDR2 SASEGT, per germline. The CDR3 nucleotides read TGTGCCAGCAGTGAAGCTCGGAAACAGGGTTTAGGTCAGCCCCAGCATTTT. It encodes CASSEARKQGLGQPQHF.

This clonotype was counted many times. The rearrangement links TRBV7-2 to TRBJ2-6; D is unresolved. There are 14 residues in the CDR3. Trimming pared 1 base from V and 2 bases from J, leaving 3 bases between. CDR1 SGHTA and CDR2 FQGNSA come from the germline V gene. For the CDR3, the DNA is TGTGCCAGCAGCTTAGGTCCTGGGGCCAACGTCCTGACTTTC. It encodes CASSLGPGANVLTF.